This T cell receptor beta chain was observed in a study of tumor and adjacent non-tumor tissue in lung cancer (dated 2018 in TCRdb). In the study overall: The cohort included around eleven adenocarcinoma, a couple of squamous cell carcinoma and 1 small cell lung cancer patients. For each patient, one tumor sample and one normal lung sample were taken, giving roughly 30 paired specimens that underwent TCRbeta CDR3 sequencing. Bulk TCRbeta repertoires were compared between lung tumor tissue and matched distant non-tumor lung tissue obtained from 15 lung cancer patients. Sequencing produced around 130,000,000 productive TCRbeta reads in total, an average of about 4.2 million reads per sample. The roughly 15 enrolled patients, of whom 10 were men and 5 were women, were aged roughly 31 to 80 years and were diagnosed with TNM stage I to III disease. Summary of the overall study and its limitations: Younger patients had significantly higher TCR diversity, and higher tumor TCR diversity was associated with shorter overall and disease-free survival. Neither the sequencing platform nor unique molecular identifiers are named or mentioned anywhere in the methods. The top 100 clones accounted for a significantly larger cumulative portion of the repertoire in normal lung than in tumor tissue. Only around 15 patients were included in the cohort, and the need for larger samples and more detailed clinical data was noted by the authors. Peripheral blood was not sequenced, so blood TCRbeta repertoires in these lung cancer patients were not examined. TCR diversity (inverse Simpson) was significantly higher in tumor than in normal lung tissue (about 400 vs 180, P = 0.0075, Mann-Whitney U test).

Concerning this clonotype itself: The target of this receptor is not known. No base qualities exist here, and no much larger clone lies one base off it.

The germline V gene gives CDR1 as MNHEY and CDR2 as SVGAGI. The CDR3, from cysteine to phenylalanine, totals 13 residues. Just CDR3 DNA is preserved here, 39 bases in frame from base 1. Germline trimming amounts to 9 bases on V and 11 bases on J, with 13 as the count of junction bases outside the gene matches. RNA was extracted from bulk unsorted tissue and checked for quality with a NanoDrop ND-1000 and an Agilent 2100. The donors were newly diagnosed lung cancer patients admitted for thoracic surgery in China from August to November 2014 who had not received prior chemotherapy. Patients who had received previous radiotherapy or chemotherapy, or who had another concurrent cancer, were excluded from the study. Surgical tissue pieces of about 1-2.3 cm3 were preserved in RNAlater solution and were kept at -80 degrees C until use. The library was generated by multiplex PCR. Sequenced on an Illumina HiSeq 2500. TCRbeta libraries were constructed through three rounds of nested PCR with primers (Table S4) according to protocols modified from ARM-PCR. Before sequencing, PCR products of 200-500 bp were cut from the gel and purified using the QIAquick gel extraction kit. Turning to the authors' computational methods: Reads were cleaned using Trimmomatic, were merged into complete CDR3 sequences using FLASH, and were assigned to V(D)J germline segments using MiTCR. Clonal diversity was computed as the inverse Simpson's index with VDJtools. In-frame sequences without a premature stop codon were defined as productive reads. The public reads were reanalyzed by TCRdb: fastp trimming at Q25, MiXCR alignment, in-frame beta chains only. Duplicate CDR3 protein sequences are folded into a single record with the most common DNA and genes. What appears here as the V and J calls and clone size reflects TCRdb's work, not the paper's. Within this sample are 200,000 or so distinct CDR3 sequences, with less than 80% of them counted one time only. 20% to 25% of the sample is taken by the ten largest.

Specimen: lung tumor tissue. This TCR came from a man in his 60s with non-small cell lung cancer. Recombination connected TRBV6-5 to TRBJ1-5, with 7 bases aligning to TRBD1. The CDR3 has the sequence CASFGGAGQSQHF. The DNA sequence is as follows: TGTGCCAGTTTTGGGGGCGCGGGACAGTCCCAGCATTTT.